This T cell receptor beta chain stems from a study of control samples from healthy donors and cancer patients. V was cut by 8 bases and J by 5 bases, with 10 bases left in between. The CDR3 is made up of 11 amino acids. Germline-derived CDR1 and CDR2 are SGHNT and YENEEA. TCRdb's table, derived via immunoSEQ multiplex PCR, lists solely in-frame clones and lacks some. The sample includes 120,000 to 150,000 clones, about nine tenths of them seen just once. This chain links TRBV11-3 with TRBJ2-7; no clear D. Sequenced sample: blood. The clonotype was recovered from a man younger than 40 in good health. CDR3 sequence reads: CASGVGNEQYF. CDR3 DNA sequence: TGTGCCAGCGGCGTAGGGAACGAGCAGTACTTC.